Listed below are T cell receptor beta chains from one sample, sequenced in a study of T cell responses to AZD1222 COVID-19 vaccine. The table came from immunoSEQ multiplex PCR; TCRdb's copy has only in-frame clones and leaves some out. Altogether 180,000 or so clones are present, about 90% being singletons, with the ten largest covering about 1.5%. Specimen: peripheral blood, collected 28 days after the second AZD1222 dose. These receptors all come from an adult who received the AZD1222 COVID-19 vaccine. CDR3s include the opening cysteine and the closing phenylalanine or tryptophan. Clone size is stated in some rows and not others, as once, few, many or a class when expanded.

v_call	j_call	clone_size	cdr3_aa
TRBV29-1	TRBJ1-1	once	CSVSLLAPEGAFF
TRBV13	TRBJ2-7	NA	CASSPLGALHEQYF
TRBV9	TRBJ2-1	NA	CASTPLAAVDNEQFF
TRBV4-3	TRBJ2-1	once	CASSQDIGRADEQFF
TRBV25-1	TRBJ1-4	once	CASSESGTGANEKLFF
TRBV27	TRBJ2-7	NA	CASSLLGQSYEQYF
TRBV28	TRBJ2-1	NA	CASSLGLTYNEQFF
TRBV24-1	TRBJ1-2	NA	CATSDLPENGDGYTF
TRBV9	TRBJ2-1	NA	CASSAGTSGVWDEQFF
TRBV30	TRBJ1-3	NA	CAWRSTGLIGNTIYF
TRBV30	TRBJ2-1	NA	CAWSVQGHPIDEQFF
TRBV6-2/TRBV6-3	TRBJ2-7	NA	CASSYPTGGQYF
TRBV24-1	TRBJ2-7	NA	CATSDLAPGSEQYF
TRBV3-1/TRBV3-2	TRBJ2-3	NA	CASSQEYRTDTQYF
TRBV2	TRBJ2-5	NA	CASSPTGTQETQYF
TRBV19	TRBJ1-5	NA	CASSIGTGGNQPQHF
TRBV4-2	TRBJ1-1	NA	CASSQKGTGGTEAFF
TRBV5-1	TRBJ1-2	NA	CASSHTTGSYGYTF
TRBV3-1/TRBV3-2	TRBJ1-2	NA	CASSQVARDYGYTF
TRBV6-5	TRBJ1-1	NA	CASVKGGTEAFF
TRBV5-1	TRBJ1-4	NA	CASSLGTGTGKLFF
TRBV6-5	TRBJ1-1	NA	CAIRDTNTEAFF
TRBV12-1	TRBJ2-7	NA	CASSSPGRGKGEQYF
TRBV5-4	TRBJ1-6	NA	CASSSPGTGNSPLHF
TRBV15	TRBJ2-7	NA	CATSRDRGPYEQYF
TRBV19	TRBJ2-2	NA	CASSIRGGLRGGQNTGELFF
TRBV5-1	TRBJ1-5	once	CASSLESQAYSNQPQHF
TRBV14	TRBJ1-2	once	CASSQGLPSGVGLGGYTF
TRBV2	TRBJ1-4	NA	CASSVPRRAGNEKLFF
TRBV27	TRBJ1-5	NA	CASSRTRSDQPQHF
TRBV7-2	TRBJ1-2	NA	CASSLESGDNRGYTF
TRBV5-4	TRBJ1-3	NA	CASSLGQGYGGNTIYF
TRBV6-2/TRBV6-3	TRBJ1-1	NA	CASSYSGARRSEAFF
TRBV7-9	TRBJ2-1	NA	CASSPESGLAYNEQFF
TRBV5-1	TRBJ1-1	NA	CASSLEGRNTEAFF
TRBV6-5	TRBJ2-1	NA	CASSLRTGQFF
TRBV5-4	TRBJ1-3	NA	CASSRGVSGNTIYF
TRBV6-2/TRBV6-3	TRBJ1-3	once	CASSYSGDTGNTIYF
TRBV5-1	TRBJ1-5	NA	CASSLGDTNQPQHF
TRBV27	TRBJ1-4	NA	CASSLHAGSEYDEKLFF
TRBV5-4	TRBJ2-5	NA	CASSFELTSGKETQYF
TRBV5-5	TRBJ1-2	NA	CASSSQHGTNYGYTF
TRBV30	TRBJ1-1	NA	CAWRAQWNTEAFF
TRBV18	TRBJ1-3	NA	CASSLGRGTGNTIYF
TRBV28	TRBJ2-7	NA	CASSRSGASGTYEQYF
TRBV4-2	TRBJ2-7	NA	CASSQDASGYEQYF
TRBV5-8	TRBJ1-2	NA	CASSLGWADYGYTF
TRBV25-1	TRBJ2-2	NA	CASRRGNTGELFF
TRBV28	TRBJ2-1	NA	CASSTLQGRTLDRGYNEQFF
TRBV6-6	TRBJ2-7	NA	CASSYGRTYEQYF
TRBV27	TRBJ1-2	NA	CASSPRDQERFYGYTF
TRBV7-2	TRBJ2-2	NA	CASSLGASGRSGGELFF
TRBV27	TRBJ2-1	NA	CASSLGTSGNNEQFF